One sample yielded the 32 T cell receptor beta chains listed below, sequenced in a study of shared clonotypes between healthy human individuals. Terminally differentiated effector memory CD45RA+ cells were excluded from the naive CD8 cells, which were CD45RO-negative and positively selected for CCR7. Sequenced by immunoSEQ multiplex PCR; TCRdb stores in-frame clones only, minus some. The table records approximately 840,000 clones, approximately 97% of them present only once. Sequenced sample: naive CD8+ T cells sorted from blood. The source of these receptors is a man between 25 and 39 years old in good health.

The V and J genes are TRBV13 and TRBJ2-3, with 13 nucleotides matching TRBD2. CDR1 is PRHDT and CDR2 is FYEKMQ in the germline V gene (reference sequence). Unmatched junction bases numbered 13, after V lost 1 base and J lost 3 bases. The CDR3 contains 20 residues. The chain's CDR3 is CASSLVFGTSGIFSTDTQYF. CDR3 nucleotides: TGTGCCAGCAGCTTAGTTTTTGGGACTAGCGGGATTTTTTCGACAGATACGCAGTATTTT.

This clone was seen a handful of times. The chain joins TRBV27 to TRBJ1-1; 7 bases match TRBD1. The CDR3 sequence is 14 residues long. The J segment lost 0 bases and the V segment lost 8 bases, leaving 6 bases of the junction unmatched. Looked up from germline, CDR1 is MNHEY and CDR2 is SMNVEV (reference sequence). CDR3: CASLAGQMNTEAFF. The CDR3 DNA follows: TGTGCCAGCCTGGCGGGACAGATGAACACTGAAGCTTTCTTT.

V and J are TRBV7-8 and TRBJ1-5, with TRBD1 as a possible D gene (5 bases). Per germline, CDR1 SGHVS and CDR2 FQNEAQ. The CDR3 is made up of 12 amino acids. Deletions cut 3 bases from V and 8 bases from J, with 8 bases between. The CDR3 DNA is TGTGCCAGCAGCTTTTTAGGGGAGCCCCAGCATTTT. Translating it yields CASSFLGEPQHF. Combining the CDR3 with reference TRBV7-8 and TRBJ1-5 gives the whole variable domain GAGVSQSPRYKVAKRGQDVALRCDPISGHVSLFWYQQALGQGPEFLTYFQNEAQLDKSGLPSDRFFAERPEGSVSTLKIQRTQQEDSAVYLCASSFLGEPQHFGDGTRLSIL.

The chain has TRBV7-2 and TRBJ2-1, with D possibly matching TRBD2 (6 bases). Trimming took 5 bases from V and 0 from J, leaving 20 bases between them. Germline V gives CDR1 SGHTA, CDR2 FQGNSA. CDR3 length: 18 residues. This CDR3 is CASSRTATGDLSYNEQFF. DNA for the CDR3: TGTGCCAGCAGCCGAACTGCGACGGGGGACCTCTCCTACAATGAGCAGTTCTTC.

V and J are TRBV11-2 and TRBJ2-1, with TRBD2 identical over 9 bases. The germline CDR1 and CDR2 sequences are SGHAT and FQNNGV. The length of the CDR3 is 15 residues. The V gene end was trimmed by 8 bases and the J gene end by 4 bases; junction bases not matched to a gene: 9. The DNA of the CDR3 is TGTGCCAGCTTCGGGGCTAGCGGGACATACAATGAGCAGTTCTTC. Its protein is CASFGASGTYNEQFF. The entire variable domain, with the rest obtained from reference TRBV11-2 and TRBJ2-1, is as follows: EAGVAQSPRYKIIEKRQSVAFWCNPISGHATLYWYQQILGQGPKLLIQFQNNGVVDDSQLPKDRFSAERLKGVDSTLKIQPAKLEDSAVYLCASFGASGTYNEQFFGPGTRLTVL.

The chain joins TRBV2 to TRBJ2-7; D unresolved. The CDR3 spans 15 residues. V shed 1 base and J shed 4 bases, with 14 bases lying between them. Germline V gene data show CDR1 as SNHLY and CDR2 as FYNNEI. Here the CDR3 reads CASSEGVSLVYEQYF. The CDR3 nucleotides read TGTGCCAGCAGTGAAGGGGTTAGCTTAGTGTACGAGCAGTACTTC.

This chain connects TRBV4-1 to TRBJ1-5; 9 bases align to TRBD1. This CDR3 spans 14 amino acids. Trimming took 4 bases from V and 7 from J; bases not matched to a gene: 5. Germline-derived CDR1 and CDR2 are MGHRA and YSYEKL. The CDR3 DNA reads TGCGCCAGCAGCCCTCGGACAGGGGAACAGCCCCAGCATTTT. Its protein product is CASSPRTGEQPQHF.

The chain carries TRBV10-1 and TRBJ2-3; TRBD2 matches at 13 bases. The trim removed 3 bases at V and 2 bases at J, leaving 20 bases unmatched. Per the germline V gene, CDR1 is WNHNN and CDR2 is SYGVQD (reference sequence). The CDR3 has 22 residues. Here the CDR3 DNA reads TGCGCCAGCAGTGAACTGACAAGTGGGGGACTAGCGGGACCTCAATCCACAGATACGCAGTATTTT. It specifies CASSELTSGGLAGPQSTDTQYF.

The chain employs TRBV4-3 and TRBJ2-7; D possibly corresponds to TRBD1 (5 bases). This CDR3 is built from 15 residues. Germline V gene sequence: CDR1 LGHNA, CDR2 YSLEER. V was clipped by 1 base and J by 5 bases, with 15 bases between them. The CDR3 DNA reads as TGCGCCAGCAGCCAAGGATCGCAGGGTGTCCACGAGCAGTACTTC. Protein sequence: CASSQGSQGVHEQYF.

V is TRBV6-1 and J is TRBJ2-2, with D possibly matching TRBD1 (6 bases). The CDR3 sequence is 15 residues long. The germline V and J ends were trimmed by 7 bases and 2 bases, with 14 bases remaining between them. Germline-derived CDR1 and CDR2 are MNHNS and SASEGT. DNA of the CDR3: TGTGCCAGCACCCGAAAGGGGGAAAACACCGGGGAGCTGTTTTTT. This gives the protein CASTRKGENTGELFF.

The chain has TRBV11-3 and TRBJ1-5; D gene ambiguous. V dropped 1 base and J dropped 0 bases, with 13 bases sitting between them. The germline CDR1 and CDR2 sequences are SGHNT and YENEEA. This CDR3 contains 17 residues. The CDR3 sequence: CASSLGAKVYSNQPQHF. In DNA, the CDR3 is TGTGCCAGCAGCTTAGGGGCAAAAGTATATAGCAATCAGCCCCAGCATTTT.

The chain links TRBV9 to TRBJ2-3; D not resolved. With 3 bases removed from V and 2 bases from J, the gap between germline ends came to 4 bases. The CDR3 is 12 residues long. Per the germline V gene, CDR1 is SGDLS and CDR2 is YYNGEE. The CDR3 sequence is CASSAFTDTQYF. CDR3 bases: TGTGCCAGCAGCGCCTTCACAGATACGCAGTATTTT. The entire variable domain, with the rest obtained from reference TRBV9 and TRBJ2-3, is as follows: DSGVTQTPKHLITATGQRVTLRCSPRSGDLSVYWYQQSLDQGLQFLIQYYNGEERAKGNILERFSAQQFPDLHSELNLSSLELGDSALYFCASSAFTDTQYFGPGTRLTVL.

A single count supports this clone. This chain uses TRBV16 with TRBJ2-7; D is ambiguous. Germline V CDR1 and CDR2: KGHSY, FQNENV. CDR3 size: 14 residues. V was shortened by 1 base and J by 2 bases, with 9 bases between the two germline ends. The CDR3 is CASSQLGMAYEQYF. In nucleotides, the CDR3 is TGTGCCAGCAGCCAATTAGGAATGGCCTACGAGCAGTACTTC.

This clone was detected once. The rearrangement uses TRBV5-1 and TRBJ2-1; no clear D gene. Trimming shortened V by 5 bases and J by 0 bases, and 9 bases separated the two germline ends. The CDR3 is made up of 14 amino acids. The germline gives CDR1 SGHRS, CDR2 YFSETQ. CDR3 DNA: TGCGCCAGCAGTCTTAAGAGCTCCTACAATGAGCAGTTCTTC. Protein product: CASSLKSSYNEQFF.

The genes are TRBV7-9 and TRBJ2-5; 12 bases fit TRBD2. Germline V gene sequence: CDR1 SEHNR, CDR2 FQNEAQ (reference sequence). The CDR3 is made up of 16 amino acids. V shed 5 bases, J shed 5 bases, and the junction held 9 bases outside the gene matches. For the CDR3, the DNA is TGTGCCAGCAGCGAACTAGCGGGAGGATCTAGGGAGACCCAGTACTTC. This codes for CASSELAGGSRETQYF.

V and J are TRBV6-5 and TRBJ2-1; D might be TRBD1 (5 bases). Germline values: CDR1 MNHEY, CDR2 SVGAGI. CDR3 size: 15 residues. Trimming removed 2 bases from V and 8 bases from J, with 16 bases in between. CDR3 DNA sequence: TGTGCCAGCAGTTACCAGGCTGGGGCGTTGGATGAGCAGTTCTTC. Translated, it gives CASSYQAGALDEQFF.

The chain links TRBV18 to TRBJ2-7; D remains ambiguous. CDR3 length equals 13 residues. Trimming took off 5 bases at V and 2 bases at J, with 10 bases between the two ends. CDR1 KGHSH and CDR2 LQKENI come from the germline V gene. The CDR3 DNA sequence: TGTGCCAGCTCAACCCCCAGGACCTACGAGCAGTACTTC. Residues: CASSTPRTYEQYF. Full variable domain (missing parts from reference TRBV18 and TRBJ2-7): NAGVMQNPRHLVRRRGQEARLRCSPMKGHSHVYWYRQLPEEGLKFMVYLQKENIIDESGMPKERFSAEFPKEGPSILRIQQVVRGDSAAYFCASSTPRTYEQYFGPGTRLTVT.

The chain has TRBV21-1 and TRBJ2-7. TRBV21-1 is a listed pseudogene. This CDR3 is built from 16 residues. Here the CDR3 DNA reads TGTGCCAGCACCCCGGGGCGCGGCTACGAACGGTGGGTGCAGTACTTC. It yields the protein CASTPGRGYERWVQYF.

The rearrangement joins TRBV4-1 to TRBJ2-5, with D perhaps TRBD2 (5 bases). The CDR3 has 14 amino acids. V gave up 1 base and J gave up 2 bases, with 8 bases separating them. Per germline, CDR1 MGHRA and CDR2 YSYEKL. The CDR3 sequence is CASSQVDFQETQYF. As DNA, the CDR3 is TGCGCCAGCAGCCAAGTGGACTTTCAAGAGACCCAGTACTTC.

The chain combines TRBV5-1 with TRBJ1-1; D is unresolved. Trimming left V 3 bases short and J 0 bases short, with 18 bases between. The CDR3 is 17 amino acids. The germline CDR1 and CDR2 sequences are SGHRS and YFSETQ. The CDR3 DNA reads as TGCGCCAGCAGCTCGACGGGGAGTTACAGAGTGAACACTGAAGCTTTCTTT. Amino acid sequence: CASSSTGSYRVNTEAFF. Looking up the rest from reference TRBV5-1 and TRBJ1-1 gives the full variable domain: KAGVTQTPRYLIKTRGQQVTLSCSPISGHRSVSWYQQTPGQGLQFLFEYFSETQRNKGNFPGRFSGRQFSNSRSEMNVSTLELGDSALYLCASSSTGSYRVNTEAFFGQGTRLTVV.

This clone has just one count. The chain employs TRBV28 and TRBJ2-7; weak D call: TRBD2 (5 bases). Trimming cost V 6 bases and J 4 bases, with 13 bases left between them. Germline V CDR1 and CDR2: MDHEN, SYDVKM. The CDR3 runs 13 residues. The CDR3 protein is CASRTGIQYEQYF. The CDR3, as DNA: TGTGCCAGCAGGACCGGGATCCAATACGAGCAGTACTTC.

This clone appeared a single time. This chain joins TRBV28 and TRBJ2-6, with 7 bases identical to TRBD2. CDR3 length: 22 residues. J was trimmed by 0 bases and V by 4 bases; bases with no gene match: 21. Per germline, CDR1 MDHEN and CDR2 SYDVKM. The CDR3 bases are TGTGCCAGCAGTTCCCCCTGGGTGCGGGAGAGCGTTTCCTTCTCTGGGGCCAACGTCCTGACTTTC. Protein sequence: CASSSPWVRESVSFSGANVLTF.

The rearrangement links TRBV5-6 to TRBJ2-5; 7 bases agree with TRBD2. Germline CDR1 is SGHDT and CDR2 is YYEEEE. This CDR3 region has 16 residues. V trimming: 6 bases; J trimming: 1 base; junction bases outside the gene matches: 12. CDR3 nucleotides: TGTGCCAGCACGTCCTTAAAGGGAGGGTTCCAAGAGACCCAGTACTTC. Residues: CASTSLKGGFQETQYF.

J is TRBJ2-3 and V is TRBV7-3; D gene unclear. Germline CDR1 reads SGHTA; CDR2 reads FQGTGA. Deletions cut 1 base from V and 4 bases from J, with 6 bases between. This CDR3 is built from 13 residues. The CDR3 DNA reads TGTGCCAGCAGCTTAAGCGGCGCAGATACGCAGTATTTT. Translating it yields CASSLSGADTQYF. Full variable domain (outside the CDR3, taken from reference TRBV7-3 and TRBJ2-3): GAGVSQTPSNKVTEKGKYVELRCDPISGHTALYWYRQSLGQGPEFLIYFQGTGAADDSGLPNDRFFAVRPEGSVSTLKIQRTERGDSAVYLCASSLSGADTQYFGPGTRLTVL.

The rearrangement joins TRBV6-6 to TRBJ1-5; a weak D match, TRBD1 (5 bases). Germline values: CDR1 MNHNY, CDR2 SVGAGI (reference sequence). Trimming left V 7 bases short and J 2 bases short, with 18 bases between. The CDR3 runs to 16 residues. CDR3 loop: CASKSTDGGGNQPQHF. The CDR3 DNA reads TGTGCCAGCAAATCGACAGACGGTGGGGGCAATCAGCCCCAGCATTTT.

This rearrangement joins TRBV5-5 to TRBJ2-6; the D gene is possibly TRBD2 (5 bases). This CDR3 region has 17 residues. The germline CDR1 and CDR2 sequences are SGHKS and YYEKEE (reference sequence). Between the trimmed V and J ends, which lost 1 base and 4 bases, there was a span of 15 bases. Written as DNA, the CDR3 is TGTGCCAGCAGCTTGTCGCTGGGAGTTACAGGGGCCAACGTCCTGACTTTC. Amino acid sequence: CASSLSLGVTGANVLTF. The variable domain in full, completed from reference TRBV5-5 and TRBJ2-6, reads DAGVTQSPTHLIKTRGQQVTLRCSPISGHKSVSWYQQVLGQGPQFIFQYYEKEERGRGNFPDRFSARQFPNYSSELNVNALLLGDSALYLCASSLSLGVTGANVLTFGAGSRLTVL.

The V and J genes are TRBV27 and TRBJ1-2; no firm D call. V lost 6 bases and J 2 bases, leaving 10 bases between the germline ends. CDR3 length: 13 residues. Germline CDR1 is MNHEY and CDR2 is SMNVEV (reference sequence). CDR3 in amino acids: CASSLALNYGYTF. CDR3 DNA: TGTGCCAGCAGCTTAGCCTTAAACTATGGCTACACCTTC.

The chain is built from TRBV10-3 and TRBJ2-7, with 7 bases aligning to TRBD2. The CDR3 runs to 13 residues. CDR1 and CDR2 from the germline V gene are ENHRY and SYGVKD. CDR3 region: CASTSADSYEQYF. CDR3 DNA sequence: TGTGCTAGTACTAGCGCGGATTCCTACGAGCAGTACTTC.

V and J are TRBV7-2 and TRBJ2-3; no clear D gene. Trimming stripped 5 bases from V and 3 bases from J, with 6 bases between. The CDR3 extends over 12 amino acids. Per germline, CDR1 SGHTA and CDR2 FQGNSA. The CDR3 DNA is TGTGCCAGCAGCCAAGGTACAGATACGCAGTATTTT. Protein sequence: CASSQGTDTQYF.

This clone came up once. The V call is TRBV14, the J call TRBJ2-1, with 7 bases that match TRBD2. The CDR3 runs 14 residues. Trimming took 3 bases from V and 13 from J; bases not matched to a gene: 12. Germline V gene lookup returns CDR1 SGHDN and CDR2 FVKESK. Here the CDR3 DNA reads TGTGCCAGCAGCCAGGTTGGACTAGACTACTCCCAGTTCTTC. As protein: CASSQVGLDYSQFF.

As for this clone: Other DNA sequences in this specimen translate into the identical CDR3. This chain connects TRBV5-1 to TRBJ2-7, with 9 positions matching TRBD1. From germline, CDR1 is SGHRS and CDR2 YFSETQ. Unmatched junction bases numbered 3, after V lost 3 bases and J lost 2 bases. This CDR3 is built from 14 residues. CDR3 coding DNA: TGCGCCAGCAGCTCGGGACAGGGTGCCTACGAGCAGTACTTC. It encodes CASSSGQGAYEQYF.

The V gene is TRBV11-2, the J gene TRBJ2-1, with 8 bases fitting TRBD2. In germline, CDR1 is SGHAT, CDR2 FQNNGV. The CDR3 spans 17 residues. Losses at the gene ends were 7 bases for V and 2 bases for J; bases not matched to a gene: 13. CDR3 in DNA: TGTGCCAGCACTCCATCCGTGGCGGGAGGACCCTACAATGAGCAGTTCTTC. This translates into CASTPSVAGGPYNEQFF. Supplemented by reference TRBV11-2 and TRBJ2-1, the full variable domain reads EAGVAQSPRYKIIEKRQSVAFWCNPISGHATLYWYQQILGQGPKLLIQFQNNGVVDDSQLPKDRFSAERLKGVDSTLKIQPAKLEDSAVYLCASTPSVAGGPYNEQFFGPGTRLTVL.